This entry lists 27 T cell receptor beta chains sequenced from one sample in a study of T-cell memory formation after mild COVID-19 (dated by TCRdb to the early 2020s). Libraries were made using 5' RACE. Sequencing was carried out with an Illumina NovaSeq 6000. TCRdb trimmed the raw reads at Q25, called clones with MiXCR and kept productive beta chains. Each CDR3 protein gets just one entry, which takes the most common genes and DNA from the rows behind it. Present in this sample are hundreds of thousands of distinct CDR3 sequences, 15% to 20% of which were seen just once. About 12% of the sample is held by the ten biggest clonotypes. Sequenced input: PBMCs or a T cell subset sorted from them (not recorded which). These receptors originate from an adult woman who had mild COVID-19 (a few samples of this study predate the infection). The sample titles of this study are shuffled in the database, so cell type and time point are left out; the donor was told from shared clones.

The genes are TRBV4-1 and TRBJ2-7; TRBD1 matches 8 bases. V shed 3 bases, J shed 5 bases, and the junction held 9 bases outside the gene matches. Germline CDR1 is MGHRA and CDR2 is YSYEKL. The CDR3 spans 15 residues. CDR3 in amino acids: CASSQKEDRAHEQYF. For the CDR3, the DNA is TGCGCCAGCAGCCAGAAGGAGGACAGGGCCCACGAGCAGTACTTC.

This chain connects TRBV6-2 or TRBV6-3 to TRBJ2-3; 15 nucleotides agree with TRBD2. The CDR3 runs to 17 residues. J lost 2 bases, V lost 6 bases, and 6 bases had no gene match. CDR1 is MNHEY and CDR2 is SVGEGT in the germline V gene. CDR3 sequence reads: CASSPGTSGGNTDTQYF. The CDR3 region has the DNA TGTGCCAGCAGCCCCGGGACTAGCGGGGGGAACACAGATACGCAGTATTTT.

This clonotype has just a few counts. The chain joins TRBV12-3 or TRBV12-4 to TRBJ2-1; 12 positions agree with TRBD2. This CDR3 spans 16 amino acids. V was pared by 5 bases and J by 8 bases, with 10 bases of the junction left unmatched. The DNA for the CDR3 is TGTGCCAGCAGTACCCAACTAGCGGGAGGTGTCGATGAGCAGTTCTTC. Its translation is CASSTQLAGGVDEQFF.

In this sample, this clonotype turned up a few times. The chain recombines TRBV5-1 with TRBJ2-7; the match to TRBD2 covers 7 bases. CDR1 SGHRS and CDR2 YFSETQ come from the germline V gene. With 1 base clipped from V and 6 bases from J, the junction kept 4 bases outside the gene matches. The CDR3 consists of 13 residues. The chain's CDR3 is CASSLWGGGEQYF. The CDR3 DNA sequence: TGCGCCAGCAGCTTGTGGGGGGGTGGCGAGCAGTACTTC. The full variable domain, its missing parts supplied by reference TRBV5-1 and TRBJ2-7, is KAGVTQTPRYLIKTRGQQVTLSCSPISGHRSVSWYQQTPGQGLQFLFEYFSETQRNKGNFPGRFSGRQFSNSRSEMNVSTLELGDSALYLCASSLWGGGEQYFGPGTRLTVT.

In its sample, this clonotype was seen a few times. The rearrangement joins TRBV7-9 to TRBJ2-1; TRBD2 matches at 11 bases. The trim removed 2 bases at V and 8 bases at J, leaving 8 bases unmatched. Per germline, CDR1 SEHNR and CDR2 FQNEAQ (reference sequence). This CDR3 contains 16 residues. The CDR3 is CASSLKLAGVSDEQFF. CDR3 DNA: TGTGCCAGCAGCTTAAAACTAGCGGGAGTCTCCGATGAGCAGTTCTTC.

DNA of the CDR3: TGTGCCAGCAGCCCTCTAGCGGGAGAGGGGTCTCATGAGCAGTTCTTC. It codes for CASSPLAGEGSHEQFF. V and J are TRBV9 and TRBJ2-1; 10 nucleotides line up with TRBD2. The V gene's germline CDR1 is SGDLS and CDR2 YYNGEE. The CDR3 consists of 16 residues. Trimming removed 4 bases from V and 8 bases from J; junction bases left unmatched: 12.

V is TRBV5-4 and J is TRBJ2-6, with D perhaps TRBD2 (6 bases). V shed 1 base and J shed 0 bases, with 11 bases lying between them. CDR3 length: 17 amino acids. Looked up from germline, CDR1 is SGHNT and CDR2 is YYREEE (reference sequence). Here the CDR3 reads CASSLRTSNSGANVLTF. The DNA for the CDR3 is TGTGCCAGCAGCTTGCGTACTAGCAACTCTGGGGCCAACGTCCTGACTTTC.

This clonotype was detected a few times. The CDR3 DNA sequence: TGTGCCACCAGCAGAATACAGGGGTACTCCTACGAGCAGTACTTC. Its translation is CATSRIQGYSYEQYF. The chain couples TRBV15 to TRBJ2-7, with TRBD1 matching 7 bases. This CDR3 spans 15 amino acids. Germline V gene data show CDR1 as LNHNV and CDR2 as YYDKDF (reference sequence). J gave up 0 bases and V 2 bases, and 4 bases lay outside the gene matches. The full variable domain, completed using reference TRBV15 and TRBJ2-7, is DAMVIQNPRYQVTQFGKPVTLSCSQTLNHNVMYWYQQKSSQAPKLLFHYYDKDFNNEADTPDNFQSRRPNTSFCFLDIRSPGLGDTAMYLCATSRIQGYSYEQYFGPGTRLTVT.

CDR3 protein: CASNKAGMGTGELFF. CDR3 nucleotide sequence: TGTGCCAGCAACAAAGCGGGGATGGGCACCGGGGAGCTGTTTTTT. This chain uses TRBV11-2 with TRBJ2-2; 7 bases are shared with TRBD2. Germline CDR1 reads SGHAT; CDR2 reads FQNNGV. The CDR3 contains 15 residues. J lost 4 bases, V lost 7 bases, and 9 bases had no gene match.

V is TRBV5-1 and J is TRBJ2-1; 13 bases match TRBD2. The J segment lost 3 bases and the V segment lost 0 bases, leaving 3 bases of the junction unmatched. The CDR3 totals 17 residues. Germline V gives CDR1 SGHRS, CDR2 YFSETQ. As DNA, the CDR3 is TGCGCCAGCAGCTTGGGACTAGCGGGGGGCTTCTACAATGAGCAGTTCTTC. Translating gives CASSLGLAGGFYNEQFF. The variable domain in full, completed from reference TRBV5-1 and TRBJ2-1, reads KAGVTQTPRYLIKTRGQQVTLSCSPISGHRSVSWYQQTPGQGLQFLFEYFSETQRNKGNFPGRFSGRQFSNSRSEMNVSTLELGDSALYLCASSLGLAGGFYNEQFFGPGTRLTVL.

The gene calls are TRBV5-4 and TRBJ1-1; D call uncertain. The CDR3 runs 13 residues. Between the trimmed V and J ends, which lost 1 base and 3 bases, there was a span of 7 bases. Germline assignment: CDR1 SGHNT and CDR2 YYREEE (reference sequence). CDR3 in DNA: TGTGCCAGCAGCTTGCTAGACCACACTGAAGCTTTCTTT. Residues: CASSLLDHTEAFF.

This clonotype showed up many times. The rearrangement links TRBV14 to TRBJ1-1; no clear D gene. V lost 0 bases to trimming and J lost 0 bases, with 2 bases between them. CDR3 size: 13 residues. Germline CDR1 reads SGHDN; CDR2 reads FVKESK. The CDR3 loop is CASSQDVNTEAFF. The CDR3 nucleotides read TGTGCCAGCAGCCAAGACGTGAACACTGAAGCTTTCTTT.

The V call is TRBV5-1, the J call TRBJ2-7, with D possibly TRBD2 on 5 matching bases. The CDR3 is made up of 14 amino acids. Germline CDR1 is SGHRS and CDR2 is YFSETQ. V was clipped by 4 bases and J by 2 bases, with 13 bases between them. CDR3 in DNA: TGCGCCAGCAGCCCGAGGGCAGGCGCCTACGAGCAGTACTTC. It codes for CASSPRAGAYEQYF.

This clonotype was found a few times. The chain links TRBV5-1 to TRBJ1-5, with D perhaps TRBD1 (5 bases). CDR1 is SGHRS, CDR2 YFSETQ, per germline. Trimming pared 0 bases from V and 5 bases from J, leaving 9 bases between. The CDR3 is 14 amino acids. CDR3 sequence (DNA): TGCGCCAGCAGCTTGGTGGGGGAAGATCAGCCCCAGCATTTT. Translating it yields CASSLVGEDQPQHF.

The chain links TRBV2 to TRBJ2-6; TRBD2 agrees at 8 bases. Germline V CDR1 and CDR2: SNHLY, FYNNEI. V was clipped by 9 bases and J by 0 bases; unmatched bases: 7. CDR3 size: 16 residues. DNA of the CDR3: TGTGCCAGAGAAAAAGCGGGGGACTCTGGGGCCAACGTCCTGACTTTC. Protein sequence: CAREKAGDSGANVLTF.

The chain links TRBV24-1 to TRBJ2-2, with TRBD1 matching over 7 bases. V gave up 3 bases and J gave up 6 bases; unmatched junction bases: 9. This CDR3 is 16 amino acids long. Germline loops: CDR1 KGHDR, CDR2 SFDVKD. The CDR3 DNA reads TGTGCCACCAGTGATCCGGGGACAGTTGGTTCCGGGGAGCTGTTTTTT. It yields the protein CATSDPGTVGSGELFF.

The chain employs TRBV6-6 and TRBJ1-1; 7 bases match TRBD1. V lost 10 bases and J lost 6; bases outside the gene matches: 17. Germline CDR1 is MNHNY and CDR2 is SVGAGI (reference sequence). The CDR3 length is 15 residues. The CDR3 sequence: CATHAMTGSRSEAFF. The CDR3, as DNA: TGTGCCACCCACGCCATGACAGGGTCCAGGTCTGAAGCTTTCTTT.

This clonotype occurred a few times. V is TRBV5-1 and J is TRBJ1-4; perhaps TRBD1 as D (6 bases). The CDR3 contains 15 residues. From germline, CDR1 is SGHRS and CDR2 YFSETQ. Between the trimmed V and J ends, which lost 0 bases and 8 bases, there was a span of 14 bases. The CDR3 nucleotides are TGCGCCAGCAGCTTGGAGGGCAGGGGAGGCGAAAAACTGTTTTTT. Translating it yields CASSLEGRGGEKLFF.

This chain's CDR3 is CASSLSGVGTQYF. In DNA, the CDR3 is TGTGCCAGCAGTTTATCAGGGGTCGGGACCCAGTACTTC. This chain uses TRBV27 with TRBJ2-5; perhaps TRBD1 as D (5 bases). V dropped 0 bases and J dropped 7 bases, with 9 bases sitting between them. The V gene's germline CDR1 is MNHEY and CDR2 SMNVEV (reference sequence). This CDR3 has 13 amino acids.

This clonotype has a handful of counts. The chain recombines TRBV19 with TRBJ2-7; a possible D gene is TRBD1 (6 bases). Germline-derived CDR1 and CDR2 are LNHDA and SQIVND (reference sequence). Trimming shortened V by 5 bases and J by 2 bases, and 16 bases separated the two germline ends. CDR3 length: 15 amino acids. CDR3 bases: TGTGCCAGTAGTCCGACAGACAGGCCTCCCTACGAGCAGTACTTC. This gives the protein CASSPTDRPPYEQYF. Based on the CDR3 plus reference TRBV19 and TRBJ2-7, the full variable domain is DGGITQSPKYLFRKEGQNVTLSCEQNLNHDAMYWYRQDPGQGLRLIYYSQIVNDFQKGDIAEGYSVSREKKESFPLTVTSAQKNPTAFYLCASSPTDRPPYEQYFGPGTRLTVT.

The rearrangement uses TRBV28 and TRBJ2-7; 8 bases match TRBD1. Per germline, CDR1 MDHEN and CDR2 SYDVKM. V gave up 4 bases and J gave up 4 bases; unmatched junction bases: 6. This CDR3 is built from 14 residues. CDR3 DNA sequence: TGTGCCAGCAGTTGGACAGGGTTTGGTTACGAGCAGTACTTC. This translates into CASSWTGFGYEQYF.

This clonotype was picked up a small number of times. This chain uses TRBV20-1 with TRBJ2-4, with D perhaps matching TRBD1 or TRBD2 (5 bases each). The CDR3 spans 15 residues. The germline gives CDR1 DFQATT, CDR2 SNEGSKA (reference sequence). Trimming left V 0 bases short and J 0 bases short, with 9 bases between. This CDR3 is CSAREPGTAKNIQYF. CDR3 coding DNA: TGCAGTGCTAGAGAACCAGGGACAGCCAAAAACATTCAGTACTTC.

CDR3 in amino acids: CASSLAHGWEQFF. The CDR3 bases are TGTGCCAGCAGTTTAGCTCACGGTTGGGAGCAGTTCTTC. J is TRBJ2-1 and V is TRBV12-3 or TRBV12-4; D call uncertain. The CDR3 has 13 residues. V gave up 0 bases and J gave up 10 bases, with 10 bases separating them.

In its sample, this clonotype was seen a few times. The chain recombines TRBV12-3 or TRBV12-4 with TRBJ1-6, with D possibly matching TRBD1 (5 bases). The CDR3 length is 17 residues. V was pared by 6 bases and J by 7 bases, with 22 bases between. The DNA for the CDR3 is TGTGCCAGCAGCCCCGGGGTTCCAGGGAAGGTGAATTCACCCCTCCACTTT. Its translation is CASSPGVPGKVNSPLHF.

CDR3 bases: TGTGCCAGCACCGACGCACTAGCGGGCAATACCTACGAGCAGTACTTC. The encoded protein is CASTDALAGNTYEQYF. The genes are TRBV6-2 or TRBV6-3 and TRBJ2-7; 9 bases are a match to TRBD2. Germline V lookup: CDR1 MNHEY, CDR2 SVGEGT. The J segment lost 2 bases and the V segment lost 7 bases, leaving 12 bases of the junction unmatched. CDR3 length: 16 amino acids.

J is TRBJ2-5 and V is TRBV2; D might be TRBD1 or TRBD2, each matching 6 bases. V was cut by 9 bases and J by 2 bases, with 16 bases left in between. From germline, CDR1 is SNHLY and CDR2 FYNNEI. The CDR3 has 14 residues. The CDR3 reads CARGGRDTQETQYF. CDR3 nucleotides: TGTGCCAGGGGGGGCCGGGACACTCAAGAGACCCAGTACTTC.

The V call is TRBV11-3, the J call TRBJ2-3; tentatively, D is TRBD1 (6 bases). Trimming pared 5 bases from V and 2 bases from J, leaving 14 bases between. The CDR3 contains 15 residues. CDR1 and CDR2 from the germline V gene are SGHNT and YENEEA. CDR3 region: CASSTRGGDTDTQYF. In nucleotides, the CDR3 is TGTGCCAGCAGCACACGAGGGGGAGACACAGATACGCAGTATTTT. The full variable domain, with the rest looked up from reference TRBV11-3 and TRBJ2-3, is EAGVVQSPRYKIIEKKQPVAFWCNPISGHNTLYWYLQNLGQGPELLIRYENEEAVDDSQLPKDRFSAERLKGVDSTLKIQPAELGDSAVYLCASSTRGGDTDTQYFGPGTRLTVL.